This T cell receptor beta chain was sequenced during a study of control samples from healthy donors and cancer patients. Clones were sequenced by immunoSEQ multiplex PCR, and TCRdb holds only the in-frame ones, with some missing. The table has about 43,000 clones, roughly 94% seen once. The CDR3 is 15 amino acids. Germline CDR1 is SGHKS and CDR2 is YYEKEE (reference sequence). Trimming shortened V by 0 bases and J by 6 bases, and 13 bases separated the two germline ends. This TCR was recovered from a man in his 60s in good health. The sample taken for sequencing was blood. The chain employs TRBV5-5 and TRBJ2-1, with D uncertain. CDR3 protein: CASSLAPRSTNEQFF. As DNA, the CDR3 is TGTGCCAGCAGCTTGGCCCCTCGGAGTACCAATGAGCAGTTCTTC.